This TCR beta chain was obtained from a study of blood T cell repertoires in COVID-19. Study information: Samples came from the United States, Italy and Spain, spanning acute and convalescent COVID-19. PBMCs, B-cell-depleted T cells, or T cells provided the cDNA or gDNA that made up the material.

Per the authors' pipeline: Amplification of reference gene primers was used by the study to estimate nucleated cell counts. The protocol was immunoSEQ multiplex PCR, while the TCRdb copy is restricted to in-frame clones and leaves out a portion. Clonal size and the V and J genes are those of that table, whereas D and trimming came from the DNA. The sample has some 250,000 clones; about 86% are singletons. The CDR3 length is 11 residues. Deletions cut 6 bases from V and 8 bases from J, with 10 bases between. Looked up from germline, CDR1 is SNHLY and CDR2 is FYNNEI. Sequencing was carried out using peripheral blood. The origin of this receptor is a woman aged 25 to 39 who had recovered from COVID-19. The gene calls are TRBV2 and TRBJ1-2, with D tentatively TRBD1 (5 bases). Here the CDR3 reads CASRAGYGYTF. For the CDR3, the DNA is TGTGCCAGCAGGGCAGGGTACGGCTACACCTTC.